This T cell receptor beta chain was obtained from a study of human T cells and chemical hapten exposure. Whole-study context: Small pooled library volume differences chiefly drove per-sample TCR yield variation. The study, taken as a whole, reports: It should be noted that donors had alopecia, so their immune response may differ from healthy people's. A positive correlation with patch test score was shown by PT1 expanded TCR counts.

To note about this clonotype: Its antigen is currently unknown.

The CDR3 runs 13 residues. The germline gives CDR1 SQVTM, CDR2 ANQGSEA. The V end lost 5 bases, the J end lost 6 bases, and 17 bases lay between the germline ends. The time point here: patch test 2, 6 weeks after DPC sensitization. Treatment in this sample: therapeutic diphenylcyclopropenone sensitization with weekly scalp DPC. Every patch test was put on after a blood sample was taken. MiXCR, applied by TCRdb to the RACE reads, yields one record per CDR3 protein. The data hold tens of thousands of distinct CDR3 sequences, with about a tenth observed a single time. V is TRBV29-1 and J is TRBJ2-7, with TRBD1 as a possible D gene (5 bases). This TCR was sampled from a woman aged 45-65 years with alopecia areata. Some clones in this sample may be carry-over from other donors' samples. Sequenced material: whole blood, taken in connection with sensitization to the hapten diphenylcyclopropenone (DPC). The CDR3: CSVRTPMTAEQYF. CDR3 in DNA: TGCAGCGTTAGGACACCGATGACCGCCGAGCAGTACTTC.